This T cell receptor beta chain was sequenced during a study of blood T cell repertoires in COVID-19 (TCRdb year 2020). Broadly, across the study: Samples from collaborators originated in the United States, Italy and Spain and spanned both the acute and convalescent phases of COVID-19. The material from the prospective study consisted of cDNA or gDNA derived from T cells, B-cell-depleted T cells, or PBMCs. The dataset comprised deeply sampled blood TCRbeta repertoires from subjects exposed to, actively infected with, or recovered from COVID-19. Sample metadata almost always included a de-identified subject ID, COVID-19 status, age in years and sex. HLA class I and class II types, where available, came from metadata supplied by the sample provider rather than from assay-based typing. The samples were drawn from the first 160 participants of the ongoing ImmuneRACE study and from more than 1,000 subjects provided by 6 global collaborators. The repertoires were released in a freely available public database intended as a resource for research on the immune response to SARS-CoV-2.

TCRbeta CDR3 regions were amplified from genomic DNA using the immunoSEQ Assay, a bias-controlled multiplex PCR. The authors processed their data as follows. The number of nucleated cells in each sample was estimated from the amplification of reference gene primers within the assay. Sequence reads were collapsed and filtered to measure the absolute abundance of every unique TCRbeta CDR3 rearrangement. For each sample, productive Simpson clonality was calculated by taking the square root of Simpson's diversity index across productive rearrangements. The table comes from immuneACCESS by way of TCRdb, which keeps in-frame sequences with V and J called. Part of the clones is missing from these tables; in studies checked, under half for an unresolved V gene and the rest for unknown reasons. D and trimming come from the DNA, and the V and J calls and clone size come from that table. For this sample the table gives roughly 220,000 clones, of which roughly four fifths were detected only once. The top ten clonotypes cover approximately 1.4% of the sample.

In the prospective study, participants were about 18 to 100 years old, resided in 24 geographic areas of the United States, and were enrolled through a virtual design. In the prospective study, cohorts were assigned on the basis of participant-reported clinical history obtained from a screening survey and a study questionnaire. In the prospective study, mobile phlebotomists collected whole blood, serum and a nasopharyngeal or oropharyngeal swab from each participant. Participants in the prospective study had the option to provide additional blood draws and questionnaires over a roughly two-month period. Before DNA extraction, blood samples from the prospective study were shipped at room temperature or frozen. What the research found in general, with its limitations: How much clinical and demographic metadata was included differed by source and by participant, and the metadata was provided uncurated.

V is pared back by 5 bases and J by 0 bases, with 10 bases lying between the germline termini. The CDR3 covers 14 residues, taking in both the cysteine and the phenylalanine. Only CDR3 DNA is held: 42 bases, read in frame from base 1. CDR1 and CDR2, per the germline V gene, are SNHLY and FYNNEI. Notes on this clone: Its antigen remains unidentified. Base qualities are not provided; no much larger clone lies one nucleotide away.

This clonotype originated in a woman in her 40s with acute COVID-19. Sample: PBMCs or T cells enriched from blood (not recorded which). This sequence uses TRBV2 and TRBJ1-2; a confident D gene designation cannot be given. The DNA sequence is as follows: TGTGCCAGCAGTCCCTTCCAGACTAACTATGGCTACACCTTC. This yields the protein CASSPFQTNYGYTF. With the portions outside the CDR3 filled from the reference TRBV2 and TRBJ1-2 genes, the complete variable region becomes EPEVTQTPSHQVTQMGQEVILRCVPISNHLYFYWYRQILGQKVEFLVSFYNNEISEKSEIFDDQFSVERPDGSNFTLKIRSTKLEDSAMYFCASSPFQTNYGYTFGSGTRLTVV.